This record covers a single T cell receptor (beta chain). This record comes from a study of T-cell reconstitution after alpha-beta-depleted transplantation in children. Unique molecular identifiers featured in how the TCRbeta library was prepared. MiXCR, applied by TCRdb to the PCR reads, yields one record per CDR3 protein. The data contain about 360,000 distinct CDR3 sequences, roughly 13% of them seen just once; the ten biggest clones take up 3.5% to 4.5%. Here the sequenced sample was PBMCs, taken from the stem cell graft. This receptor was obtained from a human donor who donated a stem cell graft to a child with Fanconi anemia.

The CDR3: CASSLGLGESEQFF. DNA of the CDR3: TGCGCCAGCAGCTTGGGACTAGGGGAGAGTGAGCAGTTCTTC. The rearrangement links TRBV5-1 to TRBJ2-1; a weak D match, TRBD2 (6 bases). The CDR3 is 14 residues long. V shed 0 bases and J shed 9 bases, with 13 bases lying between them. CDR1 and CDR2 (germline): SGHRS, YFSETQ.